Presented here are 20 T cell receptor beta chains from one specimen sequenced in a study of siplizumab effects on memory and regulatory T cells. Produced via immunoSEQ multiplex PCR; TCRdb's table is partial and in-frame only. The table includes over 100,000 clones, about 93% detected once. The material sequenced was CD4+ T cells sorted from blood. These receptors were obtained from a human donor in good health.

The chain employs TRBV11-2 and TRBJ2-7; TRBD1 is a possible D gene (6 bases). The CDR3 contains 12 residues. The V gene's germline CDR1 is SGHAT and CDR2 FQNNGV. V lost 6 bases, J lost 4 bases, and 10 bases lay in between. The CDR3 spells CASSEQGYEQYF. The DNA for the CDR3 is TGTGCCAGCAGTGAACAGGGATACGAGCAGTACTTC.

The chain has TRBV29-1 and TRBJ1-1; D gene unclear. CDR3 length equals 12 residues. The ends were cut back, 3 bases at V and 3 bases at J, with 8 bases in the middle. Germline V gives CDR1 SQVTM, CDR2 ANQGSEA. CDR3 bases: TGCAGCGTTGATGAGGGTTACACTGAAGCTTTCTTT. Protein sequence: CSVDEGYTEAFF.

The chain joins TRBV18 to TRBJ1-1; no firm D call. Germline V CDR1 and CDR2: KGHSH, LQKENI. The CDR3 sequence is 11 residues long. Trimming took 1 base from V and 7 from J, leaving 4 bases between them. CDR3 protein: CASSPLDEAFF. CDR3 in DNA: TGTGCCAGCTCACCACTTGATGAAGCTTTCTTT.

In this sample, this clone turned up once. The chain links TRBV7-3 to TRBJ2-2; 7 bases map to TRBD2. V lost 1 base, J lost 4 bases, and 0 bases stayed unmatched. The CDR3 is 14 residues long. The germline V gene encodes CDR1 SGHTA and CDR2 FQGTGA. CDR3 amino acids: CASSLSGSTGELFF. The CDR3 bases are TGTGCCAGCAGCTTAAGCGGGAGCACCGGGGAGCTGTTTTTT.

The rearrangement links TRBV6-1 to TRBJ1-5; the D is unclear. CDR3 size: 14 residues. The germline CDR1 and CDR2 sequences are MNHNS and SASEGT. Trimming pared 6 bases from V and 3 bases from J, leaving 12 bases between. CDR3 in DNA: TGTGCCAGCAGGGGTCTCAGTTTCAATCAGCCCCAGCATTTT. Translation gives CASRGLSFNQPQHF.

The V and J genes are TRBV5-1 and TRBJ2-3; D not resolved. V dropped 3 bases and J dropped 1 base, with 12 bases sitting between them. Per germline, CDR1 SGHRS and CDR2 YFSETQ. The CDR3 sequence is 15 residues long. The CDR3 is CASSSIGMRTDTQYF. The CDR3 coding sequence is TGCGCCAGCAGCTCCATTGGGATGCGCACAGATACGCAGTATTTT. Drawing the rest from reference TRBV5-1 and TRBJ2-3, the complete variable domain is KAGVTQTPRYLIKTRGQQVTLSCSPISGHRSVSWYQQTPGQGLQFLFEYFSETQRNKGNFPGRFSGRQFSNSRSEMNVSTLELGDSALYLCASSSIGMRTDTQYFGPGTRLTVL.

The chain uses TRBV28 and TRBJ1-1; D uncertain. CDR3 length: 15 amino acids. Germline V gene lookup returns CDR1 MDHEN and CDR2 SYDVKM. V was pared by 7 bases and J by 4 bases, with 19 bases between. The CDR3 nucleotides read TGTGCCAGCACCCCAGGATCCAACCGGGTCACTGAAGCTTTCTTT. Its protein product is CASTPGSNRVTEAFF. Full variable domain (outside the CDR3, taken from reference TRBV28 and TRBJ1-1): DVKVTQSSRYLVKRTGEKVFLECVQDMDHENMFWYRQDPGLGLRLIYFSYDVKMKEKGDIPEGYSVSREKKERFSLILESASTNQTSMYLCASTPGSNRVTEAFFGQGTRLTVV.

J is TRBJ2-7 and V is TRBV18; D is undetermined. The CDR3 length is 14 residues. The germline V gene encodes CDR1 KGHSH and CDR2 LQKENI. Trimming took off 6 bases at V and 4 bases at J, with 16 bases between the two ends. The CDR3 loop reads CASSQRPTGYEQYF. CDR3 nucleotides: TGTGCCAGCTCTCAACGCCCGACGGGTTACGAGCAGTACTTC.

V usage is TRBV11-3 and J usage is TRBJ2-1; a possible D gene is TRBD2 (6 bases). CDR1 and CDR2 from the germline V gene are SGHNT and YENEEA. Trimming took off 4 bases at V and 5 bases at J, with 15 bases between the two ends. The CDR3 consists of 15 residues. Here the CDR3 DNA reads TGTGCCAGCAGCTCGGAGGGAAGGTGGAACAATGAGCAGTTCTTC. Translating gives CASSSEGRWNNEQFF.

CDR3 sequence: CASSLDRQGAEAFF. The CDR3 DNA reads TGTGCCAGCTCCCTCGACCGACAGGGGGCTGAAGCTTTCTTT. The chain links TRBV18 to TRBJ1-1, with TRBD1 matching 9 bases. Germline V gene lookup returns CDR1 KGHSH and CDR2 LQKENI. Unmatched junction bases numbered 8, after V lost 6 bases and J lost 6 bases. The CDR3 sequence is 14 residues long.

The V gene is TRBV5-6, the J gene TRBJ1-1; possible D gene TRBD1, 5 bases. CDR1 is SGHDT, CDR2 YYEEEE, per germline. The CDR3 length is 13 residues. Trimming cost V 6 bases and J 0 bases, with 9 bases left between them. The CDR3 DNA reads TGTGCCAGCATGACGACAGTGAACACTGAAGCTTTCTTT. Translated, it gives CASMTTVNTEAFF.

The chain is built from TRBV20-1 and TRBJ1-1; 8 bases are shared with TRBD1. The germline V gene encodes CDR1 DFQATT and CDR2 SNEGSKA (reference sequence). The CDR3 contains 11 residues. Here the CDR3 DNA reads TGCAGGCAGGGGGCAGGCACTGAAGCTTTCTTT. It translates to CRQGAGTEAFF.

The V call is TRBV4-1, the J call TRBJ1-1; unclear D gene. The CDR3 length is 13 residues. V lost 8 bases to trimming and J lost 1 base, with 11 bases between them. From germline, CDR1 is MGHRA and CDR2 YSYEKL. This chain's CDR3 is CASRRVANTEAFF. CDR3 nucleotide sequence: TGCGCCAGCCGACGGGTCGCGAACACTGAAGCTTTCTTT.

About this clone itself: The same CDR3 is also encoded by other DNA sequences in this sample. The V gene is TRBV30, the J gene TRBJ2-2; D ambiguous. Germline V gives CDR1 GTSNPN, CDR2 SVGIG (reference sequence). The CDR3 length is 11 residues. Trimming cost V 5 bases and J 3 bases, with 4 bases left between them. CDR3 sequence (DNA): TGTGCCTGGTCGGACACCGGGGAGCTGTTTTTT. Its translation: CAWSDTGELFF.

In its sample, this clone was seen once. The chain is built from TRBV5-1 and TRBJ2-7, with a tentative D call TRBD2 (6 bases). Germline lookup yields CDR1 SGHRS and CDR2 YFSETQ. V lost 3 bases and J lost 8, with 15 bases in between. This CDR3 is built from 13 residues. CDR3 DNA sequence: TGCGCCAGCAGCTGGAGGGCCAGGGAGAAGCAGTACTTC. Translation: CASSWRAREKQYF.

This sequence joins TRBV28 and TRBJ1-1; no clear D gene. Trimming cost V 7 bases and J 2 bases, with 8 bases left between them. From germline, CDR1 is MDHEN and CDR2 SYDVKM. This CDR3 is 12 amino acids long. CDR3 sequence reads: CASNGVNTEAFF. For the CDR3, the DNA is TGTGCCAGCAACGGGGTTAACACTGAAGCTTTCTTT.

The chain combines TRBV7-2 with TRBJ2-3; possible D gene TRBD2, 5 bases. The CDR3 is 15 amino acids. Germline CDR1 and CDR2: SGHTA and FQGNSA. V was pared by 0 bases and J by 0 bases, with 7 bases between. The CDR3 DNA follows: TGTGCCAGCAGCTTAGCGAGGGCTAGCACAGATACGCAGTATTTT. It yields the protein CASSLARASTDTQYF.

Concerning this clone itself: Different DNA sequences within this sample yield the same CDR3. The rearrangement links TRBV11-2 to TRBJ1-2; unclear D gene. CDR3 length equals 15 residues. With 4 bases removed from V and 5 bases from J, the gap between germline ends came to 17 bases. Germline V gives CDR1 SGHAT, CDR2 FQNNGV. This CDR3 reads CASSSPRLGLYGYTF. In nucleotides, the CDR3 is TGTGCCAGCAGCTCTCCGAGACTAGGATTGTATGGCTACACCTTC.

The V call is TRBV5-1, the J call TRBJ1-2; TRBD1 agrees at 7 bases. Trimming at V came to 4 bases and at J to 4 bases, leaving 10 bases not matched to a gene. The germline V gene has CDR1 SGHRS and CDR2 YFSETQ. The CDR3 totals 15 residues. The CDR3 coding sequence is TGCGCCAGCAGCGGGGGGACAGTTATAGGCTATGGCTACACCTTC. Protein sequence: CASSGGTVIGYGYTF.

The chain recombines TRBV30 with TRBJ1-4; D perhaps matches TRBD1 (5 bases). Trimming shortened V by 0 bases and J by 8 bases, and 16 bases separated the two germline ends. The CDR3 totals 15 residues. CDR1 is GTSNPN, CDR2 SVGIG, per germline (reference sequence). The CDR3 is CAWSVSGAGGEKLFF. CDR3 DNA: TGTGCCTGGAGTGTATCCGGGGCAGGAGGCGAAAAACTGTTTTTT.